These 25 T cell receptor beta chains originate from one sample sequenced in a study of Graves' ophthalmopathy and Graves' hyperthyroidism. TCR beta CDR3 regions were amplified from RNA transcripts. The first round was an RT-PCR with HTBI primers, and the second round was a multiplex PCR. MiXCR, applied by TCRdb to the multiplex PCR reads, yields one record per CDR3 protein. The sample lists about 640,000 distinct CDR3 sequences, about two fifths occurring once. Source material: peripheral blood. These receptors came from an adult man with Graves' ophthalmopathy.

The J gene is TRBJ2-5, the V gene TRBV20-1; no clear D. Germline loops: CDR1 DFQATT, CDR2 SNEGSKA (reference sequence). The V end was cut by 2 bases, the J end by 9 bases, with 13 bases between. The CDR3 is 12 amino acids. CDR3 residues: CSARWFPEAQYF. The DNA of the CDR3 is TGCAGTGCTAGATGGTTTCCTGAGGCCCAGTACTTC.

In the case of this clonotype: A much larger clone differs by one base, so this may be a read error. The chain combines TRBV9 with TRBJ2-7, with a possible D match to TRBD1 (5 bases). Germline CDR1 is SGDLS and CDR2 is YYNGEE. The length of the CDR3 is 14 residues. CDR3: CGSSVGVATYEQYF. CDR3 in DNA: TGTGGCAGCAGCGTAGGGGTAGCCACCTACGAGCAGTACTTC.

This clonotype came up many times. The chain is built from TRBV10-3 and TRBJ1-6; D unresolved. Germline lookup yields CDR1 ENHRY and CDR2 SYGVKD. The CDR3 has 16 residues. Trimming took off 0 bases at V and 7 bases at J, with 13 bases between the two ends. DNA for the CDR3: TGTGCCATCAGTGAGTCGTACGAGGTGGGGAATTCACCCCTCCACTTT. Translated: CAISESYEVGNSPLHF.

With respect to this clonotype: A much larger clonotype is one base distant, so this may be a read error. It is likely a read error, because the conserved phenylalanine at the end of the CDR3 is missing. The gene calls are TRBV5-1 and TRBJ2-5; D possibly matches TRBD1 or TRBD2 (5 bases each). Germline assignment: CDR1 SGHRS and CDR2 YFSETQ. Trimming cost V 6 bases and J 4 bases, with 16 bases left between them. The CDR3 spans 14 residues. This chain's CDR3 is CASTRERQGETQYC. DNA of the CDR3: TGCGCCAGCACGAGGGAACGGCAGGGAGAGACCCAGTACTGC.

The CDR3 DNA is TGTGCCATCAGTGATCTGGGAGCGGGATACTACGAGCAGTACTTC. Translating it yields CAISDLGAGYYEQYF. This chain links TRBV10-3 with TRBJ2-7; TRBD2 matches 7 bases. CDR1 and CDR2 from the germline V gene are ENHRY and SYGVKD. The ends lost 3 bases at V and 3 bases at J; junction bases unmatched: 8. The CDR3 is made up of 15 amino acids.

This clonotype was found many times. The chain employs TRBV5-6 and TRBJ1-2, with D possibly TRBD1 on 5 matching bases. V gave up 2 bases and J gave up 8 bases, with 13 bases separating them. Germline loops: CDR1 SGHDT, CDR2 YYEEEE. The CDR3 is 13 amino acids. The CDR3 is CASSLVEGYGYTF. CDR3 sequence (DNA): TGTGCCAGCAGCTTAGTGGAGGGGTACGGCTACACCTTC.

J is TRBJ2-3 and V is TRBV7-8; D might be TRBD1 or TRBD2, each matching 5 bases. Deletions cut 4 bases from V and 3 bases from J, with 8 bases between. Germline CDR1 is SGHVS and CDR2 is FQNEAQ. This CDR3 has 13 amino acids. The CDR3, as DNA: TGTGCCAGCAGCTACGGGACGACAGATACGCAGTATTTT. Translating it yields CASSYGTTDTQYF.

The V gene is TRBV2, the J gene TRBJ1-6; D may be TRBD1 (6 bases). Trimming stripped 5 bases from V and 8 bases from J, with 13 bases between. This CDR3 region has 14 residues. In germline, CDR1 is SNHLY, CDR2 FYNNEI. Here the CDR3 reads CASSLAGVYSPLHF. The CDR3 region has the DNA TGTGCCAGCAGTTTAGCAGGGGTCTATTCACCCCTCCACTTT. Full variable domain (missing parts from reference TRBV2 and TRBJ1-6): EPEVTQTPSHQVTQMGQEVILRCVPISNHLYFYWYRQILGQKVEFLVSFYNNEISEKSEIFDDQFSVERPDGSNFTLKIRSTKLEDSAMYFCASSLAGVYSPLHFGNGTRLTVT.

Many counts were recorded for this clonotype. V is TRBV7-2 and J is TRBJ1-1; no definite D call. This CDR3 is built from 14 residues. CDR1 and CDR2 (germline): SGHTA, FQGNSA. V was trimmed by 5 bases and J by 2 bases, leaving 12 bases between them. The CDR3 coding sequence is TGTGCCAGCAGCCCGTTGGTGGGAAACACTGAAGCTTTCTTT. This encodes CASSPLVGNTEAFF.

This clonotype showed up just a few times. The chain recombines TRBV6-2 or TRBV6-3 with TRBJ2-7; TRBD1 might be the D (6 bases). CDR3 size: 16 residues. V dropped 4 bases and J dropped 1 base, with 17 bases sitting between them. The V gene's germline CDR1 is MNHEY and CDR2 SVGEGT. CDR3 nucleotide sequence: TGTGCCAGCAGTTTCCCTTCCGGGACACCTTCCTACGAGCAGTACTTC. Its protein product is CASSFPSGTPSYEQYF.

This chain joins TRBV15 and TRBJ2-5; 10 nucleotides match TRBD1. J lost 9 bases, V lost 9 bases, and 16 bases had no gene match. The CDR3 is made up of 15 amino acids. Germline V lookup: CDR1 LNHNV, CDR2 YYDKDF (reference sequence). The CDR3 DNA follows: TGTGCCACTCGGGGGGGACAGGGGAAGGGTCAGCCCCAGTACTTC. Protein: CATRGGQGKGQPQYF.

This clonotype has a count of ten or more. V gene TRBV2 combines with J gene TRBJ2-5, with D perhaps matching TRBD1 (5 bases). This CDR3 comprises 14 residues. CDR1 and CDR2 from the germline V gene are SNHLY and FYNNEI. The ends were cut back, 7 bases at V and 2 bases at J, with 14 bases in the middle. The CDR3 reads CASKGRQGQETQYF. CDR3 bases: TGTGCCAGCAAGGGTCGTCAGGGTCAAGAGACCCAGTACTTC.

This clonotype has just a few counts. The chain couples TRBV5-5 to TRBJ1-1; 11 positions agree with TRBD1. There are 16 residues in the CDR3. CDR1 is SGHKS and CDR2 is YYEKEE in the germline V gene (reference sequence). V lost 4 bases and J lost 3; bases outside the gene matches: 8. DNA of the CDR3: TGTGCCAGCAGCCAAGGACAGGGGGCTTCGGACACTGAAGCTTTCTTT. It yields the protein CASSQGQGASDTEAFF.

In this sample, this clonotype turned up many times. The gene calls are TRBV2 and TRBJ1-5; D ambiguous. From germline, CDR1 is SNHLY and CDR2 FYNNEI. Between the trimmed V and J ends, which lost 7 bases and 0 bases, there was a span of 10 bases. This CDR3 has 14 amino acids. The CDR3 reads CASTPSRSNQPQHF. The CDR3 region has the DNA TGTGCCAGCACCCCCAGTCGTAGCAATCAGCCCCAGCATTTT.

The chain combines TRBV2 with TRBJ2-2; D might be TRBD1 (5 bases). Germline V lookup: CDR1 SNHLY, CDR2 FYNNEI. With 5 bases removed from V and 7 bases from J, the gap between germline ends came to 20 bases. The CDR3 sequence is 16 residues long. The DNA of the CDR3 is TGTGCCAGCAGTTCTTGGGCCCAGCGAAGGGGCGGGGAGCTGTTTTTT. As protein: CASSSWAQRRGGELFF.

This clonotype was seen many times. This sequence joins TRBV13 and TRBJ1-6; weak D call: TRBD1 (6 bases). This CDR3 has 14 residues. Germline V lookup: CDR1 PRHDT, CDR2 FYEKMQ (reference sequence). The V end lost 1 base, the J end lost 9 bases, and 10 bases lay between the germline ends. The CDR3 nucleotides read TGTGCCAGCAGCTTAGCCAGGGGCAGTTCACCCCTCCACTTT. Its protein product is CASSLARGSSPLHF.

A remark on this clonotype: A much larger clone lies one base from this, so it may be a read error. The chain uses TRBV12-3 or TRBV12-4 and TRBJ1-2; D not resolved. The CDR3 extends over 18 amino acids. In DNA form, the CDR3 reads TGTGCTGGTGGCCTATATTTAGGAGCGACGCCTTCTAACTATGGCTACACCTTC. Residues: CAGGLYLGATPSNYGYTF.

This clonotype was detected many times. The chain joins TRBV7-8 to TRBJ1-5; the D is unclear. CDR1 is SGHVS and CDR2 is FQNEAQ in the germline V gene. The CDR3 totals 15 residues. The germline V and J ends were trimmed by 6 bases and 4 bases, with 16 bases remaining between them. CDR3: CASSSDGRQNQPQHF. The DNA of the CDR3 is TGTGCCAGCAGTTCTGATGGGCGGCAGAATCAGCCCCAGCATTTT.

V and J are TRBV30 and TRBJ2-7; D not certain. Looked up from germline, CDR1 is GTSNPN and CDR2 is SVGIG (reference sequence). The CDR3 loop spans 11 amino acids. The V and J ends lost 1 base and 6 bases respectively, with 7 bases between them. The CDR3 DNA sequence: TGTGCCTGGAGTGCGAGGAGCGAGCAGTACTTC. Amino acid sequence: CAWSARSEQYF.

This clonotype was seen repeatedly, ten times or more. This chain links TRBV19 with TRBJ1-1; D possibly corresponds to TRBD1 (5 bases). There are 13 residues in the CDR3. Per the germline V gene, CDR1 is LNHDA and CDR2 is SQIVND (reference sequence). Trimming removed 6 bases from V and 8 bases from J, with 16 bases in between. The CDR3, as DNA: TGTGCCAGTAGATCGGTAGGGGCTATCGAAGCTTTCTTT. This codes for CASRSVGAIEAFF.

This clonotype appeared many times. The chain uses TRBV6-1 and TRBJ1-2; TRBD1 is a possible D gene (6 bases). The CDR3 sequence is 13 residues long. The V end lost 2 bases, the J end lost 4 bases, and 8 bases lay between the germline ends. CDR1 and CDR2 (germline): MNHNS, SASEGT. The CDR3 nucleotides read TGTGCCAGCAGTGAAAACAGGGTCTATGGCTACACCTTC. As protein: CASSENRVYGYTF.

V and J are TRBV29-1 and TRBJ2-7; 10 nucleotides agree with TRBD1. Losses at the gene ends were 3 bases for V and 4 bases for J; bases not matched to a gene: 3. The CDR3 is made up of 13 amino acids. Germline CDR1 is SQVTM and CDR2 is ANQGSEA. In DNA form, the CDR3 reads TGCAGCGTTGATCTGGGACAGGGGTACGAGCAGTACTTC. It translates to CSVDLGQGYEQYF.

This clonotype occurred many times. The J gene is TRBJ1-2, the V gene TRBV9, with TRBD1 matching 7 bases. Unmatched junction bases numbered 4, after V lost 4 bases and J lost 4 bases. The V gene's germline CDR1 is SGDLS and CDR2 YYNGEE. This CDR3 region has 13 residues. The CDR3 is CASSKQGSYGYTF. In nucleotides, the CDR3 is TGTGCCAGCAGCAAACAGGGGAGCTATGGCTACACCTTC.

This chain joins TRBV25-1 and TRBJ1-4; tentative D call: TRBD1 (5 bases). The germline CDR1 and CDR2 sequences are MGHDK and SYGVNS. This CDR3 contains 16 residues. The V and J ends lost 2 bases and 1 base respectively, with 11 bases between them. The CDR3, as DNA: TGTGCCAGCAGTGAAATGGGGGGAGGAACTAATGAAAAACTGTTTTTT. Its translation: CASSEMGGGTNEKLFF.

This clonotype appeared a few times. The genes are TRBV6-6 and TRBJ1-4; D is ambiguous. The CDR3 has 18 residues. V shed 1 base and J shed 4 bases, with 19 bases lying between them. Per the germline V gene, CDR1 is MNHNY and CDR2 is SVGAGI (reference sequence). CDR3 residues: CASSYLGLRGGYNEKLFF. In nucleotides, the CDR3 is TGTGCCAGCAGTTACTTGGGTCTTCGGGGTGGTTATAATGAAAAACTGTTTTTT.